This T cell receptor (beta chain) was found in a study of CD8+ T cells in alopecia areata. The study's findings and limits: Clonality was higher in lesional than normal scalp, especially in alopecia totalis/universalis. With patients, TCR sharing proved less clear than in mice, a difference possibly related to HLA.

In regard to this clone: The target antigen is unknown.

Described treatment: oral pan-JAK inhibitor, 5-10 mg twice daily. Patients with alopecia areata provided lesional scalp punch biopsies as well as peripheral blood. Cell sorting on a FACSAria was used to separate CD4+ and CD8+ T cells from the PBMCs. After isolation, RNA underwent reverse transcription to generate cDNA as the sequencing template. Repertoires were generated with immunoSEQ multiplex PCR, while TCRdb's copy carries only in-frame clones and drops some. The sample yields fewer than 250,000 clones, 50% to 70% seen once. With 1 base clipped from V and 10 bases from J, the junction kept 7 bases outside the gene matches. Per the germline V gene, CDR1 is LGHNA and CDR2 is YSLEER. This CDR3 region has 16 residues.

This specimen was CD4+ T cells sorted from blood, taken around week 49, from a patient treated with tofacitinib. The chain couples TRBV4-3 to TRBJ2-1; 13 nucleotides align to TRBD2. The receptor was isolated from a human donor with alopecia areata. The CDR3 region has the DNA TGCGCCAGCAGCCAAGCAGGACTAGCGGGGGCCAGGGAGCAGTTCTTC. Translation gives CASSQAGLAGAREQFF.